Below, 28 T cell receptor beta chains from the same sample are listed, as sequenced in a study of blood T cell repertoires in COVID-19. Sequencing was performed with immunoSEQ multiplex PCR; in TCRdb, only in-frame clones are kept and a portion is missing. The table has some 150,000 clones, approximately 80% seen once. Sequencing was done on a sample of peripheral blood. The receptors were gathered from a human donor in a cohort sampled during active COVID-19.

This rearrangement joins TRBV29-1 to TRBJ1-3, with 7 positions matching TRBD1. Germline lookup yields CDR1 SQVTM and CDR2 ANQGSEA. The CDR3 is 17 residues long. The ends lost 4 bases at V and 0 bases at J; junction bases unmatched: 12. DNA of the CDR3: TGCAGCGTTGGTTTAGGGACAGAAGTCTTCTCTGGAAACACCATATATTTT. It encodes CSVGLGTEVFSGNTIYF.

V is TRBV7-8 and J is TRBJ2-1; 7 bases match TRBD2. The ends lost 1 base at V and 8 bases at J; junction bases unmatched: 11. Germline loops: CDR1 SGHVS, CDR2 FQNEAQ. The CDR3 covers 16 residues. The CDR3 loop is CASSLVDGRRFDEQFF. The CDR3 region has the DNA TGTGCCAGCAGCTTAGTGGACGGGAGGAGGTTTGATGAGCAGTTCTTC.

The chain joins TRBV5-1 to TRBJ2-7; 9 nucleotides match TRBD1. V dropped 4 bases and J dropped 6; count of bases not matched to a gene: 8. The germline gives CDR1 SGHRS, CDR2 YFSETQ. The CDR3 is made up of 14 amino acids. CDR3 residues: CASSQGQGGREQYF. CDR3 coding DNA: TGCGCCAGCAGCCAGGGACAGGGCGGTCGCGAGCAGTACTTC.

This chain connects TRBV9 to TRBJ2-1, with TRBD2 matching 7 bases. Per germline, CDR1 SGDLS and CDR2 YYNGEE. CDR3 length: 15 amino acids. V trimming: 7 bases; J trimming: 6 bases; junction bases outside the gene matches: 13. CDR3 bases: TGTGCCAGCGGGAAGCGGGACTACGGGTTCAATGAGCAGTTCTTC. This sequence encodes CASGKRDYGFNEQFF.

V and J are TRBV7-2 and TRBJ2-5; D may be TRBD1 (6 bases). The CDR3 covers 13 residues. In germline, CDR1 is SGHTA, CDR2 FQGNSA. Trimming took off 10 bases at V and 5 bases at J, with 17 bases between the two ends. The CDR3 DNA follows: TGTGCCATGAAACTTTGGGGGCGGGAGACCCAGTACTTC. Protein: CAMKLWGRETQYF. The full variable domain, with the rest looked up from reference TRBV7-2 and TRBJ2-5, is GAGVSQSPSNKVTEKGKDVELRCDPISGHTALYWYRQSLGQGLEFLIYFQGNSAPDKSGLPSDRFSAERTGGSVSTLTIQRTQQEDSAVYLCAMKLWGRETQYFGPGTRLLVL.

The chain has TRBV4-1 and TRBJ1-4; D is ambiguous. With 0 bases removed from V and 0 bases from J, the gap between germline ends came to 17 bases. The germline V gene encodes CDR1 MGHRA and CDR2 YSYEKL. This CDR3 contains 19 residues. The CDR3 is CASSQDTGLGIATNEKLFF. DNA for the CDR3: TGCGCCAGCAGCCAAGATACGGGGTTGGGAATTGCAACTAATGAAAAACTGTTTTTT.

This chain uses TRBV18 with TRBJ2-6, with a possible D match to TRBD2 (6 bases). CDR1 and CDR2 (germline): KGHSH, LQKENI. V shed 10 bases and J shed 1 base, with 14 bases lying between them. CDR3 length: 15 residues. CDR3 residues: CATHPGSSGANVLTF. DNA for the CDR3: TGTGCCACCCATCCCGGGAGTTCTGGGGCCAACGTCCTGACTTTC.

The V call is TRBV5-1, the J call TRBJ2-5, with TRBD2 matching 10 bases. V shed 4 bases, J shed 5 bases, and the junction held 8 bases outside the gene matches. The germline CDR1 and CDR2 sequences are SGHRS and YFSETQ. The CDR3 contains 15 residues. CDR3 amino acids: CASSPSGSMRETQYF. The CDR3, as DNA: TGCGCCAGCAGCCCTAGCGGGAGTATGAGGGAGACCCAGTACTTC.

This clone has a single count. CDR3 DNA: TGTGCCAGCAAACAGGGAGGGGTCACAGATACGCAGTATTTT. It is translated as CASKQGGVTDTQYF. The V and J genes are TRBV28 and TRBJ2-3, with D tentatively TRBD2 (7 bases). The length of the CDR3 is 14 residues. Germline CDR1 reads MDHEN; CDR2 reads SYDVKM. Trimming removed 7 bases at V and 2 bases at J, with 13 bases between.

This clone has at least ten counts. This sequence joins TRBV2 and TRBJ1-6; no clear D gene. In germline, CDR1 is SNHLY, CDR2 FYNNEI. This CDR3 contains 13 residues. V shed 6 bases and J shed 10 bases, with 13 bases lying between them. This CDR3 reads CASRPAGLSPLHF. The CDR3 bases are TGTGCCAGCAGGCCCGCGGGGTTGTCACCCCTCCACTTT.

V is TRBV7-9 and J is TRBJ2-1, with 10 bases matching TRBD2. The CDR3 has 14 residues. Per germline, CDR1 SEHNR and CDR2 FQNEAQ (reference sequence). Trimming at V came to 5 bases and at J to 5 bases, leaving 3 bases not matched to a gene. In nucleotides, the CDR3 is TGTGCCAGCAGCAAAGGACTAGCGGACAATGAGCAGTTCTTC. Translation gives CASSKGLADNEQFF.

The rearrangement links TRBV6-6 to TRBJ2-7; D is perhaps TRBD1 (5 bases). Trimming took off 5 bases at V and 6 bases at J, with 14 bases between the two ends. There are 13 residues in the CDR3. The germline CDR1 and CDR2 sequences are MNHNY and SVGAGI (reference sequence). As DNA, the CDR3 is TGTGCCAGCAGTACAGGTACGGTTGGCGAGCAGTACTTC. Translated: CASSTGTVGEQYF.

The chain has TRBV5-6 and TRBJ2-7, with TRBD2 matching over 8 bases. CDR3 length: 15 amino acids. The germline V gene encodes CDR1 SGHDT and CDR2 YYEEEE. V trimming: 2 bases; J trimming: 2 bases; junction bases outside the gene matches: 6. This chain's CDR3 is CASSFEAGVTYEQYF. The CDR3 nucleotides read TGTGCCAGCAGCTTTGAAGCGGGAGTCACCTACGAGCAGTACTTC. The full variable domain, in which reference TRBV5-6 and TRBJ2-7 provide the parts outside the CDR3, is DAGVTQSPTHLIKTRGQQVTLRCSPKSGHDTVSWYQQALGQGPQFIFQYYEEEERQRGNFPDRFSGHQFPNYSSELNVNALLLGDSALYLCASSFEAGVTYEQYFGPGTRLTVT.

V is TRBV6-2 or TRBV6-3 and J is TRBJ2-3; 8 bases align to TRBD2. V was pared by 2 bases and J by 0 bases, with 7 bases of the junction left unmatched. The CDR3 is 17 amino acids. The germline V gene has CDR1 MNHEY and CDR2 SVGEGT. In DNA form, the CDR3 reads TGTGCCAGCAGTTACCTAGCGGGCGAAACAAGCACAGATACGCAGTATTTT. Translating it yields CASSYLAGETSTDTQYF.

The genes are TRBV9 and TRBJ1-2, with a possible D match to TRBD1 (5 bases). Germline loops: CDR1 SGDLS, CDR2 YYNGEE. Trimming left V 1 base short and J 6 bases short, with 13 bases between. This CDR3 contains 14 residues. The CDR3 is CASSVRREGDGYTF. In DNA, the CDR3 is TGTGCCAGCAGCGTACGGAGGGAAGGGGATGGCTACACCTTC.

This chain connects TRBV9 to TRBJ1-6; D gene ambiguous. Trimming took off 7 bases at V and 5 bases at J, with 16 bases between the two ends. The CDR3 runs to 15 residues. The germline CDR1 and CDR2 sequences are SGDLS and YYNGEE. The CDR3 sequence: CASRRNPGDNSPLHF. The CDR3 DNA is TGTGCCAGCCGCCGCAACCCGGGAGATAATTCACCCCTCCACTTT.

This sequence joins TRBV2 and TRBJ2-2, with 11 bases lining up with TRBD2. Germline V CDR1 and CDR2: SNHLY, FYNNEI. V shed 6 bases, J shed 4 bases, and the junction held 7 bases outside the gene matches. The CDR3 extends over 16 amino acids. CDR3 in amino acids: CASSARLAGITGELFF. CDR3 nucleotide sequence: TGTGCCAGCAGCGCCCGACTAGCGGGGATCACCGGGGAGCTGTTTTTT.

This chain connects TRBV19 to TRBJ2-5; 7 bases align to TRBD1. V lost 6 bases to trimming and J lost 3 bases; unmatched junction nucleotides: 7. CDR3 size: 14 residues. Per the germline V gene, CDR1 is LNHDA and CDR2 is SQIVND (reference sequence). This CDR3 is CASSSGQLKETQYF. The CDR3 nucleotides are TGTGCCAGTAGCTCGGGACAGCTAAAAGAGACCCAGTACTTC. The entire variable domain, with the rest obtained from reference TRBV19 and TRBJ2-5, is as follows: DGGITQSPKYLFRKEGQNVTLSCEQNLNHDAMYWYRQDPGQGLRLIYYSQIVNDFQKGDIAEGYSVSREKKESFPLTVTSAQKNPTAFYLCASSSGQLKETQYFGPGTRLLVL.

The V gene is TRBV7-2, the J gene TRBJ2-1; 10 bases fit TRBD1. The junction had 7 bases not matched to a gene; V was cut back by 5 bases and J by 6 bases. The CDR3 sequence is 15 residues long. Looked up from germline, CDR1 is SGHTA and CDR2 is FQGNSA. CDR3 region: CASSLGTGVFNEQFF. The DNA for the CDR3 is TGTGCCAGCAGCCTCGGGACAGGGGTGTTCAATGAGCAGTTCTTC.

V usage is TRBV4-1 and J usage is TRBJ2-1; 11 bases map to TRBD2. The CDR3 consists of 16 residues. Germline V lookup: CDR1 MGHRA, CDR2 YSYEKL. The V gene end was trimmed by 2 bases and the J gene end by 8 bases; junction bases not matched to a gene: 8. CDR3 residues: CASSQSVAGGPDEQFF. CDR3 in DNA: TGCGCCAGCAGCCAAAGTGTAGCGGGAGGGCCAGATGAGCAGTTCTTC.

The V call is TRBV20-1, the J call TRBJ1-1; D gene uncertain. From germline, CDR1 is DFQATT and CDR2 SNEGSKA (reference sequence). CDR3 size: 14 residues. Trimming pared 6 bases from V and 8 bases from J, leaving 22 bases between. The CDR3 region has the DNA TGCAGTGCAAGTGAATTGGGAGGCGGGCTAGAAGCTTTCTTT. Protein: CSASELGGGLEAFF.

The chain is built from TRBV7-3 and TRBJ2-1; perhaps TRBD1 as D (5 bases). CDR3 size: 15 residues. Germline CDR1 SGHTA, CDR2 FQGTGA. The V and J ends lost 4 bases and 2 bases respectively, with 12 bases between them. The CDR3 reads CASSSFETAYNEQFF. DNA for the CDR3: TGTGCCAGCAGCTCGTTCGAGACAGCCTACAATGAGCAGTTCTTC. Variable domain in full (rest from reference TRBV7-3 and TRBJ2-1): GAGVSQTPSNKVTEKGKYVELRCDPISGHTALYWYRQSLGQGPEFLIYFQGTGAADDSGLPNDRFFAVRPEGSVSTLKIQRTERGDSAVYLCASSSFETAYNEQFFGPGTRLTVL.

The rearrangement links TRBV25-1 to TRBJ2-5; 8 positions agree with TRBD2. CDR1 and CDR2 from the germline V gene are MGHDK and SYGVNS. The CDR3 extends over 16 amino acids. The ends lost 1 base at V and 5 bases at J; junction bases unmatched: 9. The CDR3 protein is CASSEFTGGPEETQYF. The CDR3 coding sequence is TGTGCCAGCAGTGAATTTACGGGAGGGCCAGAGGAGACCCAGTACTTC.

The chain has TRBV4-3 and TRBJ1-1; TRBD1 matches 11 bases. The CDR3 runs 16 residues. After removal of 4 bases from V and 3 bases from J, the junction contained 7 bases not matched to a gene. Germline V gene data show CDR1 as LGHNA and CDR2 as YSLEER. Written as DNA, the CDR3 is TGCGCCAGCAGCCCCGGGACAGGGGGAGAGTACACTGAAGCTTTCTTT. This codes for CASSPGTGGEYTEAFF.

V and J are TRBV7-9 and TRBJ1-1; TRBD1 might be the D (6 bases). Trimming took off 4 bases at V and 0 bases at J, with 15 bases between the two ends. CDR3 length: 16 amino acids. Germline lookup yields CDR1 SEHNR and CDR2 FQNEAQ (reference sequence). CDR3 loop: CASSSISGTLNTEAFF. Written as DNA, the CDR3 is TGTGCCAGCAGCTCCATCTCCGGGACATTGAACACTGAAGCTTTCTTT.

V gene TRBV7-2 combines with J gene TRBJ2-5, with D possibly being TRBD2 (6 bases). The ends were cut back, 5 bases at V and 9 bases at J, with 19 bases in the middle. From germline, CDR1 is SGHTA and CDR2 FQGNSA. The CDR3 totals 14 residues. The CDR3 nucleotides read TGTGCCAGCAGCCGGGGGACTGTGGAAGGGGCCCAGTACTTC. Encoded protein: CASSRGTVEGAQYF.

The chain's CDR3 is CASSLEVPSGINEQYF. CDR3 sequence (DNA): TGCGCCAGCAGCTTGGAGGTCCCTAGCGGGATCAACGAGCAGTACTTC. V gene TRBV5-1 combines with J gene TRBJ2-7, with TRBD2 identical over 9 bases. There are 16 residues in the CDR3. Germline CDR1 and CDR2: SGHRS and YFSETQ. The V and J ends lost 0 bases and 5 bases, in that order; junction bases with no gene match: 9.

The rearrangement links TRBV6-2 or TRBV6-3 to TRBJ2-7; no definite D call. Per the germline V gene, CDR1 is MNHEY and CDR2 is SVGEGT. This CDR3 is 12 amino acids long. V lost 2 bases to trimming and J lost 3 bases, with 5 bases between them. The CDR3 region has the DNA TGTGCCAGCAGTTACACGAGCTACGAGCAGTACTTC. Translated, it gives CASSYTSYEQYF.